This T cell receptor beta chain was observed in a study of technical replicates of blood from a handful of donors. The V end was cut by 1 base, the J end by 4 bases, with 14 bases between. The germline gives CDR1 MGHRA, CDR2 YSYEKL. The CDR3 contains 16 residues. The method was immunoSEQ multiplex PCR; TCRdb's version includes in-frame clones alone and lacks a portion of them. The table has tens of thousands of clones, around 94% seen once. The J gene is TRBJ1-5, the V gene TRBV4-1; possible D gene TRBD1, 6 bases. This receptor was identified in a human donor in good health. The material sequenced was T cells isolated from PBMCs. CDR3 in amino acids: CASSQVGRGRNQPQHF. The CDR3 coding sequence is TGCGCCAGCAGCCAAGTAGGCAGGGGACGGAATCAGCCCCAGCATTTT.